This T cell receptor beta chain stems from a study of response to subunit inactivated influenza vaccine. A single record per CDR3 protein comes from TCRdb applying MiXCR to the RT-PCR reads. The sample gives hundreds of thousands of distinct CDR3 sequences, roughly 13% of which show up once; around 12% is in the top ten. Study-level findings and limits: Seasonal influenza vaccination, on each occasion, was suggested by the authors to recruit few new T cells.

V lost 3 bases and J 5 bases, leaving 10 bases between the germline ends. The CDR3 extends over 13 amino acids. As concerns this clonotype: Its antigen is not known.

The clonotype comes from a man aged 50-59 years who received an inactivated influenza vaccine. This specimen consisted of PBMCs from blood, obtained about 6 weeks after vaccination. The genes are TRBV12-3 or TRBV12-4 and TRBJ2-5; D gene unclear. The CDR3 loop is CASSFVGLETQYF. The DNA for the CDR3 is TGTGCCAGCAGTTTCGTCGGCCTGGAGACCCAGTACTTC.